Listed here are 26 T cell receptor beta chains from one sample, sequenced in a study of T-cell reconstitution after alpha-beta-depleted transplantation in children. The TCRbeta library incorporated unique molecular identifiers. Using its own MiXCR run on the PCR reads, TCRdb lists one record per CDR3 protein. In the table there are about 580,000 distinct CDR3 sequences, 20% to 25% of which are singletons. The sample here was PBMCs, mostly from graft donor cells, taken 360 days after TCRalphabeta/CD19-depleted stem cell transplant. These TCRs come from a boy under two years old who had a stem cell transplant for acute myeloid leukemia, so the T cells may come from the graft donor.

This clonotype was counted between two and nine times. The rearrangement joins TRBV6-1 to TRBJ1-1; 7 bases align to TRBD1. Germline trimming cut 6 bases from V and 1 base from J; bases unmatched to any gene: 5. This CDR3 is built from 14 residues. CDR1 is MNHNS, CDR2 SASEGT, per germline. The CDR3 sequence: CASRRRTGNTEAFF. CDR3 in DNA: TGTGCCAGCAGAAGGCGGACAGGGAACACTGAAGCTTTCTTT.

The chain uses TRBV5-1 and TRBJ2-7, with a possible D match to TRBD1 (7 bases). The germline V gene has CDR1 SGHRS and CDR2 YFSETQ. Deletions cut 4 bases from V and 6 bases from J, with 14 bases between. The CDR3 totals 13 residues. The CDR3 loop is CASSPTGEVEQYV. CDR3 nucleotide sequence: TGCGCCAGCAGCCCAACAGGGGAGGTCGAGCAGTACGTC.

This clonotype was seen many times. The chain combines TRBV20-1 with TRBJ2-7, with TRBD1 identical over 9 bases. The CDR3 has 15 residues. J lost 6 bases, V lost 2 bases, and 11 bases had no gene match. CDR1 is DFQATT and CDR2 is SNEGSKA in the germline V gene (reference sequence). The CDR3 spells CSARSTGGPGREQYF. CDR3 in DNA: TGCAGTGCTAGATCAACAGGGGGCCCAGGGCGCGAGCAGTACTTC.

This clonotype was seen a few times. V and J are TRBV6-1 and TRBJ2-2, with D perhaps TRBD2 (7 bases). The CDR3 extends over 14 amino acids. Germline V gene lookup returns CDR1 MNHNS and CDR2 SASEGT. Deletions cut 7 bases from V and 4 bases from J, with 13 bases between. CDR3 amino acids: CASNRGGGTGELFF. The CDR3 coding sequence is TGTGCCAGCAATCGGGGAGGGGGCACCGGGGAGCTGTTTTTT.

This clonotype was picked up many times. This chain uses TRBV5-1 with TRBJ1-1, with a tentative D call TRBD1 (6 bases). Germline CDR1 and CDR2: SGHRS and YFSETQ. The V end lost 0 bases, the J end lost 4 bases, and 7 bases lay between the germline ends. The CDR3 contains 13 residues. The DNA of the CDR3 is TGCGCCAGCAGCTTGGACAGGGTCACTGAAGCTTTCTTT. Its translation: CASSLDRVTEAFF.

V gene TRBV20-1 combines with J gene TRBJ2-7; TRBD2 matches 8 bases. CDR3 size: 13 residues. With 3 bases clipped from V and 4 bases from J, the junction kept 5 bases outside the gene matches. Germline-derived CDR1 and CDR2 are DFQATT and SNEGSKA (reference sequence). As DNA, the CDR3 is TGCAGTGCTAGCGGGGGGGGAGAGTACGAGCAGTACGTC. It specifies CSASGGGEYEQYV.

The rearrangement joins TRBV9 to TRBJ1-2, with D unclear. Trimming pared 0 bases from V and 6 bases from J, leaving 9 bases between. Germline lookup yields CDR1 SGDLS and CDR2 YYNGEE. The CDR3 runs to 13 residues. Here the CDR3 reads CASSVGSGHGYTF. CDR3 nucleotide sequence: TGTGCCAGCAGCGTAGGATCTGGGCATGGCTACACCTTC.

There are many counts of this clonotype. The chain recombines TRBV14 with TRBJ1-1, with a weak D call TRBD1 (5 bases). The germline CDR1 and CDR2 sequences are SGHDN and FVKESK. V gave up 1 base and J gave up 5 bases, with 8 bases separating them. The CDR3 length is 13 residues. The DNA of the CDR3 is TGTGCCAGCAGCCAAGGGGGCGCTACTGAAGCTTTCTTT. Protein: CASSQGGATEAFF.

The chain recombines TRBV11-3 with TRBJ2-3; TRBD1 might be the D (6 bases). Germline values: CDR1 SGHNT, CDR2 YENEEA. The CDR3 is 16 amino acids. Trimming took off 7 bases at V and 2 bases at J, with 19 bases between the two ends. The DNA for the CDR3 is TGTGCCAGCAAAACTAAATACAGGGAGATCACAGATACGCAGTATTTT. This translates into CASKTKYREITDTQYF.

This clonotype occurred a few times. The V and J genes are TRBV20-1 and TRBJ1-5, with D possibly matching TRBD1 (5 bases). From germline, CDR1 is DFQATT and CDR2 SNEGSKA (reference sequence). The CDR3 sequence is 13 residues long. V was trimmed by 3 bases and J by 5 bases, leaving 11 bases between them. Written as DNA, the CDR3 is TGCAGTGCTAGGGAGGACAACTATCAGCCCCAGCATTTT. It specifies CSAREDNYQPQHF.

The V and J genes are TRBV7-6 and TRBJ1-1, with D possibly TRBD1 on 6 matching bases. Germline CDR1 is SGHVS and CDR2 is FNYEAQ. Trimming removed 5 bases at V and 7 bases at J, with 17 bases between. CDR3 length: 14 residues. The CDR3 sequence: CASSPRGSLGEAFF. The CDR3 DNA reads as TGTGCCAGCAGCCCCAGGGGATCCTTGGGTGAAGCTTTCTTT.

The J gene is TRBJ1-1, the V gene TRBV7-2; a weak D match, TRBD1 (5 bases). The CDR3 is 17 residues long. V lost 5 bases and J 1 base, leaving 20 bases between the germline ends. The germline CDR1 and CDR2 sequences are SGHTA and FQGNSA. CDR3: CASSLLHTGNPNTEAFF. DNA of the CDR3: TGTGCCAGCAGCCTCCTTCACACAGGAAACCCGAACACTGAAGCTTTCTTT.

The table lists this clonotype with a few counts. The CDR3 sequence is CASRTTGGETQYF. For the CDR3, the DNA is TGTGCCAGCCGAACGACAGGGGGCGAGACCCAGTACTTC. The rearrangement uses TRBV7-9 and TRBJ2-5, with 10 positions matching TRBD1. Germline assignment: CDR1 SEHNR and CDR2 FQNEAQ (reference sequence). V shed 8 bases and J 5 bases; nucleotides not matched to a gene: 5. The CDR3 contains 13 residues.

This clonotype was seen a few times. The chain combines TRBV24-1 with TRBJ2-1; D tentatively fits TRBD1 or TRBD2 (5 bases each). The CDR3 totals 21 residues. The V and J ends lost 5 bases and 0 bases respectively, with 28 bases between them. Per the germline V gene, CDR1 is KGHDR and CDR2 is SFDVKD. CDR3 DNA: TGTGCCACCAGTGCTCCTCCGAGGGTCAAGGGGCAGCCAGTCTCCTACAATGAGCAGTTCTTC. Translation: CATSAPPRVKGQPVSYNEQFF.

This rearrangement joins TRBV12-3 or TRBV12-4 to TRBJ1-4; TRBD1 agrees at 8 bases. The CDR3 contains 16 residues. V shed 5 bases and J 3 bases; nucleotides not matched to a gene: 8. In DNA, the CDR3 is TGTGCCAGCAGTCGACAGGGGAGGAGGGCTAATGAAAAACTGTTTTTT. Amino acid sequence: CASSRQGRRANEKLFF.

The sample holds a few counts of this clonotype. This chain joins TRBV5-1 and TRBJ1-1; a possible D gene is TRBD1 (6 bases). The germline gives CDR1 SGHRS, CDR2 YFSETQ. The CDR3 has 14 residues. The ends were cut back, 4 bases at V and 4 bases at J, with 14 bases in the middle. Written as DNA, the CDR3 is TGCGCCAGCAGCAAGGACAGTTCCAGCACTGAAGCTTTCTTT. This encodes CASSKDSSSTEAFF.

This clonotype has a handful of counts. The V gene is TRBV20-1, the J gene TRBJ2-7, with D perhaps TRBD1 (6 bases). This CDR3 has 13 amino acids. V dropped 5 bases and J dropped 2 bases, with 13 bases sitting between them. Germline V gene data show CDR1 as DFQATT and CDR2 as SNEGSKA (reference sequence). The CDR3: CSAGRTATYEQYV. In nucleotides, the CDR3 is TGCAGTGCTGGCCGGACAGCAACCTACGAGCAGTACGTC.

A few counts support this clonotype. The chain recombines TRBV5-1 with TRBJ2-1; D unclear. Trimming took 5 bases from V and 10 from J, leaving 10 bases between them. The CDR3 totals 11 residues. The germline CDR1 and CDR2 sequences are SGHRS and YFSETQ. The CDR3 spells CASRSELEQFF. Written as DNA, the CDR3 is TGCGCCAGCAGGTCAGAACTCGAGCAGTTCTTC.

This rearrangement joins TRBV20-1 to TRBJ2-1; D perhaps matches TRBD2 (6 bases). The germline V gene has CDR1 DFQATT and CDR2 SNEGSKA (reference sequence). V shed 8 bases and J shed 2 bases, with 22 bases lying between them. CDR3 size: 16 residues. Written as DNA, the CDR3 is TGCAGTCTTTGGGAGGATAGACGGGGTCCCTACAATGAGCAGTTCTTC. Its translation: CSLWEDRRGPYNEQFF.

V gene TRBV4-3 combines with J gene TRBJ2-5; possibly TRBD2 for D (6 bases). V dropped 5 bases and J dropped 3 bases, with 19 bases sitting between them. There are 16 residues in the CDR3. Germline V CDR1 and CDR2: LGHNA, YSLEER. The CDR3 sequence is CASSSQGGLAKETQYF. CDR3 DNA sequence: TGCGCCAGCAGCTCCCAGGGTGGTCTAGCGAAAGAGACCCAGTACTTC.

This clonotype was observed at least ten times. This rearrangement joins TRBV11-1 to TRBJ1-1, with a weak D call TRBD1 (5 bases). Germline CDR1 reads SGHAT; CDR2 reads FQDESV (reference sequence). The V gene lost 6 bases and the J gene lost 1 base, with 9 bases spanning the gap. The CDR3 runs to 13 residues. CDR3 in DNA: TGTGCCAGCAGGGGGCAAGGGAACACTGAAGCTTTCTTT. Translation: CASRGQGNTEAFF.

The chain employs TRBV7-6 and TRBJ2-2; perhaps TRBD2 as D (6 bases). The germline V gene encodes CDR1 SGHVS and CDR2 FNYEAQ. The CDR3 spans 15 residues. The V end was cut by 0 bases, the J end by 6 bases, with 11 bases between. The CDR3 DNA reads TGTGCCAGCAGCTTAGCACGTGCGGGGTCCGGGGAGCTGTTTTTT. Its protein product is CASSLARAGSGELFF. Drawing the rest from reference TRBV7-6 and TRBJ2-2, the complete variable domain is GAGVSQSPRYKVTKRGQDVALRCDPISGHVSLYWYRQALGQGPEFLTYFNYEAQQDKSGLPNDRFSAERPEGSISTLTIQRTEQRDSAMYRCASSLARAGSGELFFGEGSRLTVL.

V is TRBV20-1 and J is TRBJ1-4, with D hard to call. The ends were cut back, 2 bases at V and 2 bases at J, with 9 bases in the middle. The CDR3 totals 14 residues. Germline V CDR1 and CDR2: DFQATT, SNEGSKA (reference sequence). In nucleotides, the CDR3 is TGCAGTGCTAGAAGTTACTGGACTAATGAAAAACTGTTTTTT. Amino acid sequence: CSARSYWTNEKLFF.

This clonotype was counted ten times or more. The J gene is TRBJ1-1, the V gene TRBV12-3 or TRBV12-4; no reliable D call. There are 15 residues in the CDR3. The V and J ends lost 3 bases and 3 bases respectively, with 14 bases between them. In DNA, the CDR3 is TGTGCCAGCAGTTTGGTTTCTGGAGGCGACACTGAAGCTTTCTTT. This sequence encodes CASSLVSGGDTEAFF.

Concerning this clonotype itself: Mismatch with germline at one junction end may stem from a read error. The chain couples TRBV6-1 to TRBJ2-3; TRBD2 agrees at 13 bases. Germline lookup yields CDR1 MNHNS and CDR2 SASEGT. This CDR3 spans 13 amino acids. This CDR3 reads CASSQGLAGPPSF. The CDR3 DNA reads TGTGCCAGCAGTCAGGGACTAGCGGGGCCACCCTCGTTT.

This clonotype was counted at least ten times. This chain connects TRBV7-9 to TRBJ2-5; D is perhaps TRBD1 (5 bases). CDR1 and CDR2 from the germline V gene are SEHNR and FQNEAQ (reference sequence). V lost 6 bases and J 0 bases, leaving 11 bases between the germline ends. The CDR3 covers 14 residues. CDR3 bases: TGTGCCAGCAGGGCCCAGGGATACCAAGAGACCCAGTACTTC. Translation gives CASRAQGYQETQYF.